A single TCR beta chain is shown here with its context. The data stem from a study of T cells after yellow fever vaccination. The study made its TCR cDNA through 5'RACE template switching. That step introduced a universal primer site along with UMIs. TCRdb used MiXCR to reprocess the 5' RACE reads, holding one entry per CDR3 protein. Of around 310,000 distinct CDR3 sequences in the sample, about 3.5% were seen once. Trimming took off 1 base at V and 2 bases at J, with 11 bases between the two ends. Germline values: CDR1 SGHTA, CDR2 FQGNSA. The CDR3 sequence is 15 residues long. Specimen: PBMCs, collected on the day of the yellow fever booster vaccination. This sequence joins TRBV7-2 and TRBJ2-5; D tentatively fits TRBD1 or TRBD2 (5 bases each). The source is a man aged 18 to 29 who received the YFV17D yellow fever vaccine. The CDR3 loop is CASSLGGAVQETQYF. The CDR3 DNA is TGTGCCAGCAGCTTAGGAGGGGCGGTTCAAGAGACCCAGTACTTC.